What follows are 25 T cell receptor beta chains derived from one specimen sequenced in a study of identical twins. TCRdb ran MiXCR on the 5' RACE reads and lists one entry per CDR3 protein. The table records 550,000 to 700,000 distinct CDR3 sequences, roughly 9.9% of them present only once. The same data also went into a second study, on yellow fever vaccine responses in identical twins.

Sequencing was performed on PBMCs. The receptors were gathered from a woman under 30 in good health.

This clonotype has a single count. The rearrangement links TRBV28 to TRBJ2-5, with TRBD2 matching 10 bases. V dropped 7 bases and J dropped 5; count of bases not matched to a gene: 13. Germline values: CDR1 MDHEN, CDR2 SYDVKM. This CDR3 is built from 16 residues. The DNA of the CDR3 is TGTGCCAGCACCGGGCATAGCGGGGGGCCGGGGGAGACCCAGTACTTC. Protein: CASTGHSGGPGETQYF.

This CDR3 reads CASSFRQTGANVLTF. In DNA, the CDR3 is TGTGCCAGCAGCTTTAGACAGACTGGGGCCAACGTCCTGACTTTC. The rearrangement joins TRBV5-6 to TRBJ2-6, with a tentative D call TRBD1 (5 bases). Per the germline V gene, CDR1 is SGHDT and CDR2 is YYEEEE. V lost 2 bases and J 2 bases, leaving 8 bases between the germline ends. The CDR3 contains 15 residues.

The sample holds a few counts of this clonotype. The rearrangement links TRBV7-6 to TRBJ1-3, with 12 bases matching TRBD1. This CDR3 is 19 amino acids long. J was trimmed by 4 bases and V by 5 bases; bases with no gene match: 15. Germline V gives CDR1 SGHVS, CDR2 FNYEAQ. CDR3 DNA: TGTGCCAGCAGCCGAGGGACAGGGGGCGGTCAAGGATCCGGAAACACCATATATTTT. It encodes CASSRGTGGGQGSGNTIYF.

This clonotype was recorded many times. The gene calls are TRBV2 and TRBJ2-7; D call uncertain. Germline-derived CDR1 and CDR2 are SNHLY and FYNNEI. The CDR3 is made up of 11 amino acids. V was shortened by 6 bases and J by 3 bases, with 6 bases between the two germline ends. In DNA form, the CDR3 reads TGTGCCAGCAGGCAGAACTACGAGCAGTACTTC. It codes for CASRQNYEQYF.

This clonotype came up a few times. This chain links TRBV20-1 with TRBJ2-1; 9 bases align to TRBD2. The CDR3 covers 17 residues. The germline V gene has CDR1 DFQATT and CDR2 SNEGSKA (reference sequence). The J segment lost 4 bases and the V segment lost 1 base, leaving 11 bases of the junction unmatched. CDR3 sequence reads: CSARVGTAGGGYNEQFF. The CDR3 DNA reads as TGCAGTGCTAGAGTAGGGACGGCGGGAGGGGGGTACAATGAGCAGTTCTTC.

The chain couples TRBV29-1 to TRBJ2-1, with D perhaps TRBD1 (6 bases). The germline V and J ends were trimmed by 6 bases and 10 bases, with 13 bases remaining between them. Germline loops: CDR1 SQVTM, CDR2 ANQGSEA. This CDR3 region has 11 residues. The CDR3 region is CSVATGYEQFF. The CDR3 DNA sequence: TGCAGCGTCGCAACAGGGTACGAGCAGTTCTTC.

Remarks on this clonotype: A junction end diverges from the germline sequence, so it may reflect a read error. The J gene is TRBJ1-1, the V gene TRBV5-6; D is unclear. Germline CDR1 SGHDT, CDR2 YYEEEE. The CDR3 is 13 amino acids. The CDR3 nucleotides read TGTGCCAGCAGCTTGATCGGGAACGCTGAAGCTTTCTTT. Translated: CASSLIGNAEAFF.

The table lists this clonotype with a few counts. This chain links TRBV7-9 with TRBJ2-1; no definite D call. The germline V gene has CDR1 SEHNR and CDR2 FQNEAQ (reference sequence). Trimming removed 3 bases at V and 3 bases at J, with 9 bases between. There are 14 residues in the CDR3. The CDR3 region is CASSFLLGYNEQFF. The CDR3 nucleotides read TGTGCCAGCAGCTTTCTGCTGGGCTACAATGAGCAGTTCTTC.

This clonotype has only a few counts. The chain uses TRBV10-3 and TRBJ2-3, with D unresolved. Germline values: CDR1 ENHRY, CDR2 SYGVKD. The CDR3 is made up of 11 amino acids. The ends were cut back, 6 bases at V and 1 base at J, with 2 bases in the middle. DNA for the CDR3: TGTGCCATCAGCGGCACAGATACGCAGTATTTT. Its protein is CAISGTDTQYF.

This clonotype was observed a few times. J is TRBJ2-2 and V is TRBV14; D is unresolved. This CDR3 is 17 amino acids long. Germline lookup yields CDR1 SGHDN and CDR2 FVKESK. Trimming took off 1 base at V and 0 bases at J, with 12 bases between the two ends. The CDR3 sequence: CASSQGKGISNTGELFF. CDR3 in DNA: TGTGCCAGCAGCCAAGGGAAGGGAATCTCGAACACCGGGGAGCTGTTTTTT.

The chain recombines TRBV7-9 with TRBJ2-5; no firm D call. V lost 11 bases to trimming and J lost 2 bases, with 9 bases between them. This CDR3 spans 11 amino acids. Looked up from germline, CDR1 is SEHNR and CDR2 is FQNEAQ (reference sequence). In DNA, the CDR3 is TGTGCCGTAATTCGACAAGAGACCCAGTACTTC. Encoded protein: CAVIRQETQYF.

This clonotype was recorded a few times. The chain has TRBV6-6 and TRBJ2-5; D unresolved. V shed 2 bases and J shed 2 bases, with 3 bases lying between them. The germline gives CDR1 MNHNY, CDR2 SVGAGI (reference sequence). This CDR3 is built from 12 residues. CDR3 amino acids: CASSYAQETQYF. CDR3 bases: TGTGCCAGCAGTTACGCACAAGAGACCCAGTACTTC.

The CDR3 sequence: CASSPLQGSAGELFF. In DNA form, the CDR3 reads TGTGCCAGCAGCCCCCTACAGGGGTCGGCCGGGGAGCTGTTTTTT. The genes are TRBV7-9 and TRBJ2-2; 7 positions match TRBD1. The CDR3 spans 15 residues. V lost 5 bases to trimming and J lost 6 bases; unmatched junction nucleotides: 9. Germline V lookup: CDR1 SEHNR, CDR2 FQNEAQ (reference sequence).

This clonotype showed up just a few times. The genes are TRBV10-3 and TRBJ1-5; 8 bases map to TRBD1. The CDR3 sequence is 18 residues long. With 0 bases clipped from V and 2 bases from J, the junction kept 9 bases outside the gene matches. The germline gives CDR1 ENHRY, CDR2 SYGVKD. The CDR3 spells CAISESSGTGIGNQPQHF. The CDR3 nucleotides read TGTGCCATCAGTGAGTCGAGCGGGACAGGTATTGGCAATCAGCCCCAGCATTTT.

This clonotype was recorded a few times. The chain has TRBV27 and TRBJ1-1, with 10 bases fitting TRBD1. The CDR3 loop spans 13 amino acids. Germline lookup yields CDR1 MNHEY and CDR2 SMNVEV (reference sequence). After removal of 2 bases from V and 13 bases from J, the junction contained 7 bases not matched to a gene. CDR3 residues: CASSLRGTGVGFF. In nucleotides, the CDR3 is TGTGCCAGCAGTTTAAGGGGGACAGGGGTGGGTTTCTTT.

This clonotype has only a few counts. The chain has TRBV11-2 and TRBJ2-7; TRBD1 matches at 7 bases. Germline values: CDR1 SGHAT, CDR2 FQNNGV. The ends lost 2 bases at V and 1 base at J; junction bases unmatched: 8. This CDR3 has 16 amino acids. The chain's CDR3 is CASSLRPSDRSYEQYF. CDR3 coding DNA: TGTGCCAGCAGCTTACGTCCCTCGGACAGGTCCTACGAGCAGTACTTC.

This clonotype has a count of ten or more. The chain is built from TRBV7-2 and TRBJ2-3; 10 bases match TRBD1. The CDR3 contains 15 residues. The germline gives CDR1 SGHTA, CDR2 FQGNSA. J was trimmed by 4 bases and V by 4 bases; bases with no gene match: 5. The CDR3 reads CASSSSGTGADTQYF. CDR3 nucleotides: TGTGCCAGCAGCTCATCCGGGACAGGGGCAGATACGCAGTATTTT. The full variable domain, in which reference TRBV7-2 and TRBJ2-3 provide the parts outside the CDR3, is GAGVSQSPSNKVTEKGKDVELRCDPISGHTALYWYRQSLGQGLEFLIYFQGNSAPDKSGLPSDRFSAERTGGSVSTLTIQRTQQEDSAVYLCASSSSGTGADTQYFGPGTRLTVL.

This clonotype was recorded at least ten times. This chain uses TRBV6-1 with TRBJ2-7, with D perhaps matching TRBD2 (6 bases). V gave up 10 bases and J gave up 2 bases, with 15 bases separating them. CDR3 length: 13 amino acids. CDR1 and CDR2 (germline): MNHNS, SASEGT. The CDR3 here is CAITSGVPYEQYF. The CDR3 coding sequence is TGTGCCATAACGTCGGGGGTCCCCTACGAGCAGTACTTC.

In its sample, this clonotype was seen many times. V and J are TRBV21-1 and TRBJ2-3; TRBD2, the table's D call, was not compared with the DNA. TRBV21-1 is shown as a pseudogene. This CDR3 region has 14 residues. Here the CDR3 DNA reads TGTGCCAGCAGCTTGGACTGGCCTACAGATACGCAGTATTTT. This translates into CASSLDWPTDTQYF.

In DNA form, the CDR3 reads TGTGCCAGCAGTTTAGCGGGTTGGGGGGGGAACACTGAAGCTTTCTTT. Its protein product is CASSLAGWGGNTEAFF. V is TRBV12-3 or TRBV12-4 and J is TRBJ1-1; D perhaps matches TRBD1 (5 bases). The V and J ends lost 0 bases and 1 base respectively, with 12 bases between them. The CDR3 runs 16 residues.

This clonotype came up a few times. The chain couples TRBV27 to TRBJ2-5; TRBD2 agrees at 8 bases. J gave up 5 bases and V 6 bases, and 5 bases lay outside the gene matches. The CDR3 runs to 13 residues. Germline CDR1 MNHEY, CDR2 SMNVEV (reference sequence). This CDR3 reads CASRTGGGETQYF. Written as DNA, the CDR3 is TGTGCCAGCAGGACCGGGGGGGGTGAGACCCAGTACTTC.

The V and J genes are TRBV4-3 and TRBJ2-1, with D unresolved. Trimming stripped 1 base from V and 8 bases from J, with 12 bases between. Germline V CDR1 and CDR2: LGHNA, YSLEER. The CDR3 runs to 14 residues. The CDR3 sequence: CASSQGAGRHEQFF. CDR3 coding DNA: TGCGCCAGCAGCCAAGGGGCTGGCCGACATGAGCAGTTCTTC.

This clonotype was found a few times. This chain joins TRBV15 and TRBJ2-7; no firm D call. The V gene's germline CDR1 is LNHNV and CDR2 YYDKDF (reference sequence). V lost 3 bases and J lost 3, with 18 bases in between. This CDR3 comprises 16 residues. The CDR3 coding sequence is TGTGCCACCAGCAGGTTCTTCGGGTACCCTGACTACGAGCAGTACTTC. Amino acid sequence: CATSRFFGYPDYEQYF.

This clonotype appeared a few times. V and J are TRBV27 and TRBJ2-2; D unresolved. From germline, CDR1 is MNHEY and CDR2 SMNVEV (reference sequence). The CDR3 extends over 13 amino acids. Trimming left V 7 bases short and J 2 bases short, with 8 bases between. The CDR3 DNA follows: TGTGCCAGCAAGAAGGGAAACACCGGGGAGCTGTTTTTT. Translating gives CASKKGNTGELFF.

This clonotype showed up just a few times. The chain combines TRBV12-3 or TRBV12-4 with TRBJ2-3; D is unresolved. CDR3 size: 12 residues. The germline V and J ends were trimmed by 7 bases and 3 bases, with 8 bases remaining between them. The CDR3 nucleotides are TGTGCCAGCAATGGGTTAACAGATACGCAGTATTTT. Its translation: CASNGLTDTQYF.